The next 30 T cell receptor beta chains were all read from a single sample in a study of blood T cell repertoires in COVID-19. Generated by immunoSEQ multiplex PCR, the TCRdb table keeps only in-frame clones and is missing some. The sample has a few hundred thousand clones; 80% to 90% are singletons. The specimen sequenced was PBMCs or T cells enriched from blood (not recorded which). These receptors were obtained from a woman aged 50 to 60 who had recovered from COVID-19.

The gene calls are TRBV19 and TRBJ2-7; 8 bases match TRBD1. Germline lookup yields CDR1 LNHDA and CDR2 SQIVND (reference sequence). V lost 3 bases to trimming and J lost 5 bases; unmatched junction nucleotides: 12. This CDR3 has 16 residues. The CDR3 loop reads CASSMNPGGFVDEQYF. Written as DNA, the CDR3 is TGTGCCAGTAGTATGAATCCAGGGGGCTTCGTGGACGAGCAGTACTTC.

The chain recombines TRBV5-6 with TRBJ2-3; 8 bases map to TRBD2. After removal of 0 bases from V and 2 bases from J, the junction contained 2 bases not matched to a gene. The CDR3 spans 15 residues. Germline V gene sequence: CDR1 SGHDT, CDR2 YYEEEE. The CDR3: CASSLAGGDTDTQYF. The CDR3 DNA reads as TGTGCCAGCAGCTTGGCGGGAGGGGACACAGATACGCAGTATTTT. The variable domain in full, with the rest retrieved from reference TRBV5-6 and TRBJ2-3, is DAGVTQSPTHLIKTRGQQVTLRCSPKSGHDTVSWYQQALGQGPQFIFQYYEEEERQRGNFPDRFSGHQFPNYSSELNVNALLLGDSALYLCASSLAGGDTDTQYFGPGTRLTVL.

This sequence joins TRBV18 and TRBJ1-3, with D tentatively TRBD1 (5 bases). Germline V gene data show CDR1 as KGHSH and CDR2 as LQKENI. V lost 4 bases and J 9 bases, leaving 19 bases between the germline ends. CDR3 length: 15 amino acids. CDR3 protein: CASSLNSNGRGTIYF. The CDR3 bases are TGTGCCAGCTCACTGAATTCTAACGGAAGGGGCACCATATATTTT.

This clone showed up just once. This chain joins TRBV12-5 and TRBJ1-5; D perhaps matches TRBD1 (5 bases). Looked up from germline, CDR1 is LGHNT and CDR2 is FRNRAP. This CDR3 is built from 14 residues. V lost 0 bases to trimming and J lost 6 bases, with 9 bases between them. Written as DNA, the CDR3 is TGTGCTAGTGGTTTGGTACGGGGGACTCAGCCCCAGCATTTT. This gives the protein CASGLVRGTQPQHF.

The J gene is TRBJ2-3, the V gene TRBV6-5, with unresolved D. Germline V lookup: CDR1 MNHEY, CDR2 SVGAGI. This CDR3 contains 13 residues. V shed 0 bases and J shed 5 bases, with 6 bases lying between them. The CDR3 DNA sequence: TGTGCCAGCAGTTACTCTTCCCTAGATACGCAGTATTTT. The encoded protein is CASSYSSLDTQYF.

CDR3 nucleotides: TGTGCCAGCAGCCCTCGTTTGGCGGGGGTGAACACCGGGGAGCTGTTTTTT. This gives the protein CASSPRLAGVNTGELFF. This chain connects TRBV7-9 to TRBJ2-2, with 7 positions matching TRBD2. The CDR3 extends over 17 amino acids. The V gene's germline CDR1 is SEHNR and CDR2 FQNEAQ (reference sequence). The trim removed 5 bases at V and 1 base at J, leaving 10 bases unmatched. The full variable domain, its missing parts supplied by reference TRBV7-9 and TRBJ2-2, is DTGVSQNPRHKITKRGQNVTFRCDPISEHNRLYWYRQTLGQGPEFLTYFQNEAQLEKSRLLSDRFSAERPKGSFSTLEIQRTEQGDSAMYLCASSPRLAGVNTGELFFGEGSRLTVL.

The rearrangement links TRBV2 to TRBJ1-2; D is ambiguous. Germline loops: CDR1 SNHLY, CDR2 FYNNEI. CDR3 length: 15 amino acids. Trimming took 5 bases from V and 0 from J, leaving 13 bases between them. The CDR3 loop is CASSFSGPANYGYTF. DNA of the CDR3: TGTGCCAGCAGTTTTTCAGGCCCAGCTAACTATGGCTACACCTTC.

The J gene is TRBJ1-2, the V gene TRBV19; TRBD1 matches at 8 bases. CDR1 LNHDA and CDR2 SQIVND come from the germline V gene (reference sequence). Germline trimming cut 7 bases from V and 10 bases from J; bases unmatched to any gene: 14. The CDR3 is 14 residues long. The CDR3 reads CASTIGDRTVDYTF. In DNA, the CDR3 is TGTGCCAGTACCATAGGGGACAGGACCGTGGACTACACCTTC.

The chain couples TRBV3-1 (or the pseudogene TRBV3-2) to TRBJ2-2, with D possibly being TRBD2 (6 bases). V was clipped by 1 base and J by 5 bases, with 14 bases between them. CDR1 and CDR2 from the germline V gene are LGHDT and YNNKEL (reference sequence). This CDR3 has 16 amino acids. The CDR3 nucleotides are TGTGCCAGCAGCCAAGGAGGCGGGGCAGGAACCGGGGAGCTGTTTTTT. This codes for CASSQGGGAGTGELFF.

J is TRBJ2-7 and V is TRBV4-1; 9 bases fit TRBD2. V lost 2 bases and J lost 4; bases outside the gene matches: 9. CDR1 is MGHRA, CDR2 YSYEKL, per germline. This CDR3 is 16 amino acids long. Written as DNA, the CDR3 is TGCGCCAGCAGCCAAATAATTAGCGGGGGCGTATACGAGCAGTACTTC. Translating gives CASSQIISGGVYEQYF.

The chain combines TRBV11-2 with TRBJ1-2, with D possibly being TRBD1 (5 bases). Trimming pared 3 bases from V and 0 bases from J, leaving 11 bases between. CDR3 length: 15 residues. The V gene's germline CDR1 is SGHAT and CDR2 FQNNGV. The CDR3 nucleotides read TGTGCCAGCAGCTTTTCAGGGACTCCTAACTATGGCTACACCTTC. Translating it yields CASSFSGTPNYGYTF.

The V and J genes are TRBV19 and TRBJ2-7; 7 bases are a match to TRBD1. With 0 bases clipped from V and 2 bases from J, the junction kept 7 bases outside the gene matches. This CDR3 is 16 amino acids long. Germline V lookup: CDR1 LNHDA, CDR2 SQIVND (reference sequence). The chain's CDR3 is CASSIETTGITYEQYF. The CDR3 DNA reads TGTGCCAGTAGTATAGAAACGACAGGGATTACCTACGAGCAGTACTTC.

This clone is a singleton in its sample. This chain links TRBV5-6 with TRBJ1-2; TRBD1 might be the D (5 bases). V gave up 3 bases and J gave up 2 bases, with 17 bases separating them. This CDR3 comprises 16 residues. The germline V gene encodes CDR1 SGHDT and CDR2 YYEEEE. For the CDR3, the DNA is TGTGCCAGCAGCTCCGGGGGGGTTATCCTAAACTATGGCTACACCTTC. This gives the protein CASSSGGVILNYGYTF.

This chain uses TRBV6-5 with TRBJ1-2; the match to TRBD1 covers 7 bases. Germline V gene data show CDR1 as MNHEY and CDR2 as SVGAGI. The CDR3 sequence is 15 residues long. J gave up 4 bases and V 7 bases, and 12 bases lay outside the gene matches. The CDR3: CASIPTPRGAYGYTF. In DNA form, the CDR3 reads TGTGCCAGCATTCCGACACCCAGGGGGGCCTATGGCTACACCTTC.

This clone has more than one count but fewer than ten. The chain has TRBV3-1 (or the pseudogene TRBV3-2) and TRBJ2-5, with 7 bases lining up with TRBD2. CDR3 length equals 14 residues. V was pared by 7 bases and J by 5 bases, with 10 bases of the junction left unmatched. Germline loops: CDR1 LGHDT, CDR2 YNNKEL (reference sequence). CDR3 bases: TGTGCCAGCAACCCAAACTGGGGGGGGGAGACCCAGTACTTC. Protein sequence: CASNPNWGGETQYF.

The chain has TRBV27 and TRBJ2-1, with TRBD2 identical over 9 bases. CDR1 MNHEY and CDR2 SMNVEV come from the germline V gene (reference sequence). V lost 2 bases, J lost 6 bases, and 5 bases stayed unmatched. CDR3 length equals 15 residues. The DNA of the CDR3 is TGTGCCAGCAGTTTAGCGGGGGGGGCCAGCAATGAGCAGTTCTTC. Translated, it gives CASSLAGGASNEQFF.

This clone was detected only once. The V and J genes are TRBV2 and TRBJ1-5, with 7 bases that match TRBD1. After removal of 7 bases from V and 4 bases from J, the junction contained 4 bases not matched to a gene. The CDR3 has 13 amino acids. Germline CDR1 reads SNHLY; CDR2 reads FYNNEI. CDR3 loop: CASIGQVNQPQHF. The CDR3 DNA sequence: TGTGCCAGCATAGGACAGGTGAATCAGCCCCAGCATTTT.

The chain is built from TRBV27 and TRBJ1-1; D gene uncertain. CDR1 is MNHEY and CDR2 is SMNVEV in the germline V gene (reference sequence). The CDR3 runs 14 residues. V lost 2 bases, J lost 2 bases, and 9 bases lay in between. The CDR3 DNA follows: TGTGCCAGCAGTTTAGAGGGCTTAAACACTGAAGCTTTCTTT. This codes for CASSLEGLNTEAFF.

The chain couples TRBV4-1 to TRBJ2-7; the D gene is possibly TRBD1 (6 bases). Per the germline V gene, CDR1 is MGHRA and CDR2 is YSYEKL. V was trimmed by 0 bases and J by 7 bases, leaving 10 bases between them. This CDR3 is 13 amino acids long. The DNA for the CDR3 is TGCGCCAGCAGCCAAGATTGGGGGACAGAGCAGTACTTC. This encodes CASSQDWGTEQYF.

The J gene is TRBJ2-7, the V gene TRBV30, with D perhaps matching TRBD1 (5 bases). The germline gives CDR1 GTSNPN, CDR2 SVGIG (reference sequence). This CDR3 spans 13 amino acids. The V gene lost 0 bases and the J gene lost 5 bases, with 11 bases spanning the gap. CDR3 in DNA: TGTGCCTGGAGTGTAACAGGCGGACACGAGCAGTACTTC. Encoded protein: CAWSVTGGHEQYF.

This chain joins TRBV5-6 and TRBJ1-4; D is ambiguous. Trimming shortened V by 4 bases and J by 5 bases, and 9 bases separated the two germline ends. The CDR3 length is 13 residues. From germline, CDR1 is SGHDT and CDR2 YYEEEE. The CDR3, as DNA: TGTGCCAGCAGCGGAGGACTGAATGAAAAACTGTTTTTT. Translated: CASSGGLNEKLFF.

The chain's CDR3 is CASGGGNQPQHF. The CDR3 region has the DNA TGTGCCAGTGGAGGAGGGAATCAGCCCCAGCATTTT. The chain is built from TRBV27 and TRBJ1-5; no clear D. V lost 9 bases to trimming and J lost 4 bases, with 10 bases between them. Germline V gene lookup returns CDR1 MNHEY and CDR2 SMNVEV (reference sequence). CDR3 length: 12 amino acids.

The chain couples TRBV4-2 to TRBJ1-5, with D possibly matching TRBD1 (5 bases). The germline V gene has CDR1 LGHNA and CDR2 YNFKEQ. Trimming cost V 0 bases and J 9 bases, with 9 bases left between them. The CDR3 is 13 amino acids. In DNA form, the CDR3 reads TGTGCCAGCAGCCAAGACCCAGGGTGGCCCCAGCATTTT. Protein product: CASSQDPGWPQHF.

V gene TRBV29-1 combines with J gene TRBJ2-7, with 9 bases identical to TRBD1. The germline V gene has CDR1 SQVTM and CDR2 ANQGSEA. Trimming took 5 bases from V and 5 from J; bases not matched to a gene: 10. The CDR3 is made up of 14 amino acids. The CDR3 DNA sequence: TGCAGCGTTACCACAGGGGGCCTCTTAAACGAGCAGTACTTC. Amino acids: CSVTTGGLLNEQYF.

This chain joins TRBV28 and TRBJ2-3; D uncertain. CDR3 length equals 15 residues. V shed 5 bases and J shed 0 bases, with 12 bases lying between them. CDR1 is MDHEN and CDR2 is SYDVKM in the germline V gene. Written as DNA, the CDR3 is TGTGCCAGCAGTCGCCCCATGACTAGCACAGATACGCAGTATTTT. Amino acid sequence: CASSRPMTSTDTQYF. Using reference TRBV28 and TRBJ2-3 for the parts outside the CDR3, the full variable domain is DVKVTQSSRYLVKRTGEKVFLECVQDMDHENMFWYRQDPGLGLRLIYFSYDVKMKEKGDIPEGYSVSREKKERFSLILESASTNQTSMYLCASSRPMTSTDTQYFGPGTRLTVL.

This clone has just one count. The chain employs TRBV28 and TRBJ2-7, with D tentatively TRBD1 (5 bases). This CDR3 comprises 13 residues. Germline V gene data show CDR1 as MDHEN and CDR2 as SYDVKM. V was cut by 7 bases and J by 3 bases, with 13 bases left in between. The DNA for the CDR3 is TGTGCCAGCATACGGGCAGGGCGCTACGAGCAGTACTTC. Protein sequence: CASIRAGRYEQYF.

The rearrangement uses TRBV5-1 and TRBJ1-2; D is unresolved. The CDR3 length is 15 residues. The ends were cut back, 0 bases at V and 4 bases at J, with 13 bases in the middle. Per the germline V gene, CDR1 is SGHRS and CDR2 is YFSETQ. The CDR3 protein is CASSLGEGGSYGYTF. DNA of the CDR3: TGCGCCAGCAGCTTGGGAGAGGGCGGAAGCTATGGCTACACCTTC.

This clone appeared a single time. This rearrangement joins TRBV3-1 (or the pseudogene TRBV3-2) to TRBJ2-5, with a tentative D call TRBD1 (6 bases). V was shortened by 1 base and J by 0 bases, with 15 bases between the two germline ends. Per germline, CDR1 LGHDT and CDR2 YNNKEL (reference sequence). The CDR3 has 17 amino acids. CDR3 protein: CASSQVGRGPYQETQYF. CDR3 sequence (DNA): TGTGCCAGCAGCCAAGTGGGCAGGGGCCCGTACCAAGAGACCCAGTACTTC.

The chain is built from TRBV7-2 and TRBJ1-1; perhaps TRBD1 as D (6 bases). Germline V gene lookup returns CDR1 SGHTA and CDR2 FQGNSA. V gave up 4 bases and J gave up 10 bases, with 22 bases separating them. CDR3 length: 15 residues. The CDR3 is CASSSPEWGHLGAFF. The CDR3 DNA sequence: TGTGCCAGCAGCTCCCCCGAATGGGGGCATCTTGGAGCTTTCTTT.

The chain has TRBV19 and TRBJ1-2, with D perhaps TRBD1 (5 bases). The CDR3 totals 10 residues. CDR1 is LNHDA, CDR2 SQIVND, per germline (reference sequence). V was clipped by 6 bases and J by 7 bases, with 6 bases between them. The CDR3 nucleotides read TGTGCCAGTAGAAGGGGTGGCTACACCTTC. Amino acids: CASRRGGYTF.